What follows describes a single TCR beta chain. The antigen is not known. The data belong to a study of T cell repertoires in cytomegalovirus infection. As for the study in general: Selected CMV epitopes included recently identified HLA-C-restricted ones as well as well-studied HLA-B-restricted ones. Signatures in public TCR beta sequences pointed to both CMV infection and matching HLA type.

Study-level points and caveats: Cumulative frequency (of public TCR beta family members) identified carriers of CMV plus the relevant HLA. There were HLA-C-restricted CMV-specific TCR beta clonotypes dominating the ex vivo response.

Germline loops: CDR1 SGHTA, CDR2 FQGTGA. This CDR3 spans 18 amino acids. Trimming removed 4 bases at V and 0 bases at J, with 16 bases between. TCRdb passed the reads through MiXCR, listing each CDR3 protein once. This table has approximately 1,000,000 distinct CDR3 sequences, 31% appearing once. The input for sequencing was cultured CD8+ T cells from PBMCs, taken from culture after CMV antigen stimulation. The chain carries TRBV7-3 and TRBJ1-6; D is unresolved. The receptor's source is a human donor in good health (CMV status not recorded). Some clones in this sample may be carry-over from other donors' samples. The CDR3 is CASSCPRPLSSYNSPLHF. In nucleotides, the CDR3 is TGTGCCAGCAGCTGCCCGAGACCCCTGAGCTCCTATAATTCACCCCTCCACTTT.